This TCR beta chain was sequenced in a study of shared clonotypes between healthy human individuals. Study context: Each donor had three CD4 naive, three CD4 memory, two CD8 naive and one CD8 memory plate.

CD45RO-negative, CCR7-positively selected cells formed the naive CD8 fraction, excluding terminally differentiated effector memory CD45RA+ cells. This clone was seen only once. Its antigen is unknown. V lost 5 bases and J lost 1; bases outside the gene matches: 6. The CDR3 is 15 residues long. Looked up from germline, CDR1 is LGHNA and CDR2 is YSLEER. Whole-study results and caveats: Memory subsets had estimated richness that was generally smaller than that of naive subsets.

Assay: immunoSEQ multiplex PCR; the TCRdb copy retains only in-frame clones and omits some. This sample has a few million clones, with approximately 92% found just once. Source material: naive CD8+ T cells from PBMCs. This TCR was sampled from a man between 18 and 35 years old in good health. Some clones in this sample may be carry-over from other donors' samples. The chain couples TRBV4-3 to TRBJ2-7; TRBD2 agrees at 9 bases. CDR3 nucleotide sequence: TGCGCCAGCAGCTATGTAGCGGGGGTATCCTACGAGCAGTACTTC. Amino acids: CASSYVAGVSYEQYF.